A selection of T cell receptor beta chains follows, all from one sample in a study of patients and donors after allogeneic stem cell transplantation. TCRdb redid the calling of the RT-PCR reads with MiXCR, one entry per CDR3 protein. The sample has about 960,000 distinct CDR3 sequences; approximately 19% are singletons. The specimen sequenced was blood, either unsorted or a sorted T cell fraction (not recorded which). The receptors originated from a human donor who was either an allogeneic HSCT recipient or a stem cell or donor lymphocyte infusion donor (not recorded which). It is not recorded whose cells these are; they may come from a transplant donor. CDR3s include the opening cysteine and the closing phenylalanine or tryptophan. A D gene is named only where the DNA matches it firmly. Some rows mark clone size as missing; the rest say once, few, many or name a class of expanded clone.

D: .
J: TRBJ2-5
V: TRBV10-3
size: few
DNA: TGTGCCATCGGGGGGCAAGAGACCCAGTACTTC
CDR3: CAIGGQETQYF

D: TRBD2
J: TRBJ2-7
V: TRBV10-2
size: few
DNA: TGCGCCAGCAGTGAGTCGGTAGCGGGGGGACCCTACGAGCAGTACTTC
CDR3: CASSESVAGGPYEQYF

D: TRBD2
J: TRBJ2-5
V: TRBV20-1
size: few
DNA: TGCAGTGCCGATACGGGACTAGCGGGGGGGCCGGGAGAGACCCAGTACTTC
CDR3: CSADTGLAGGPGETQYF

D: .
J: TRBJ2-3
V: TRBV2
size: few
DNA: TGTGCCAGCAGTAGGACTACCGACACAGATACGCAGTATTTT
CDR3: CASSRTTDTDTQYF

D: .
J: TRBJ1-2
V: TRBV15
size: .
DNA: TGTGCCACCAGCGATGGGACTGCGGGGAACTATGGCTACACCTTC
CDR3: CATSDGTAGNYGYTF

D: .
J: TRBJ2-1
V: TRBV6-2/TRBV6-3
size: few
DNA: TGTGCCAGCAAGAAAGGATCCCACAATGAGCAGTTCTTC
CDR3: CASKKGSHNEQFF

D: TRBD2
J: TRBJ2-5
V: TRBV12-3/TRBV12-4
size: few
DNA: TGTGCCAGCAGCTCTAGCGGGAGGGAAGAGACCCAGTACTTC
CDR3: CASSSSGREETQYF

D: TRBD2
J: TRBJ2-7
V: TRBV5-6
size: .
DNA: TGTGCCAGCAGCTTCGAATCACAAGCGGGAGTCTACGAGCAGTACTTC
CDR3: CASSFESQAGVYEQYF

D: TRBD1
J: TRBJ1-1
V: TRBV6-2/TRBV6-3
size: few
DNA: TGTGCCAGCAGACTAACGTGGGACAGGGGCCCAATTATGAACACTGAAGCTTTCTTT
CDR3: CASRLTWDRGPIMNTEAFF

D: .
J: TRBJ1-5
V: TRBV4-2
size: few
DNA: TGTGCCAGCAGCCAAGACGACGGAGATCAGCCCCAGCATTTT
CDR3: CASSQDDGDQPQHF

D: TRBD2
J: TRBJ2-7
V: TRBV7-9
size: .
DNA: TGTGCCAGCAGCTTAGCCCTAGCGGGAAACTACGAGCAGTACTTC
CDR3: CASSLALAGNYEQYF

D: .
J: TRBJ1-6
V: TRBV9
size: .
DNA: TGTGCCAGCAGCGTAGCCGGCGGGAATTCACCCCTCCACTTT
CDR3: CASSVAGGNSPLHF

D: TRBD1
J: TRBJ1-1
V: TRBV29-1
size: .
DNA: TGCAGCGTTGTAGGGGGCTTCGGGGGGATGAACACTGAAGCTTTCTTT
CDR3: CSVVGGFGGMNTEAFF

D: .
J: TRBJ2-5
V: TRBV12-3/TRBV12-4
size: many
DNA: TGTGCCAGCAGGTGGGACTACCAAGAGACCCAGTACTTC
CDR3: CASRWDYQETQYF

D: .
J: TRBJ2-3
V: TRBV7-6
size: .
DNA: TGTGCCAGCAGCCCCTACTCGTCAGATACGCAGTATTTT
CDR3: CASSPYSSDTQYF

D: .
J: TRBJ2-7
V: TRBV4-3
size: few
DNA: TGCGCCAGCAGCCAAGATACCCCCCCGGACTACGAGCAGTACTTC
CDR3: CASSQDTPPDYEQYF

D: .
J: TRBJ2-5
V: TRBV6-5
size: few
DNA: TGTGCCAGCAGTTACCTGCGAGGAGAGACCCAGTACTTC
CDR3: CASSYLRGETQYF

D: .
J: TRBJ1-6
V: TRBV4-2
size: few
DNA: TGTGCCAGCACCACCACTAACGGGGGGAGGCATAATTCACCCCTCCACTTT
CDR3: CASTTTNGGRHNSPLHF

D: .
J: TRBJ1-2
V: TRBV7-9
size: few
DNA: TGTGCCAGCAGCCCCGGAGGACCGACAGCCTATGGCTACACCTTC
CDR3: CASSPGGPTAYGYTF

D: TRBD2
J: TRBJ2-1
V: TRBV25-1
size: .
DNA: TGTGCCAGCAGTGATTGGACTAGCGGGAGTAACAATGAGCAGTTCTTC
CDR3: CASSDWTSGSNNEQFF

D: .
J: TRBJ1-1
V: TRBV5-1
size: few
DNA: TGCGCCAGCAGAGGGGGGAGCGGGAACACTGAAGCTTTCTTT
CDR3: CASRGGSGNTEAFF

D: TRBD2
J: TRBJ2-2
V: TRBV10-2
size: .
DNA: TGCGCCAGCAGTGAGGCGGGGGGCAGTGTGGCCGGGGAGCTGTTTTTT
CDR3: CASSEAGGSVAGELFF

D: .
J: TRBJ2-7
V: TRBV4-2
size: .
DNA: TGTGCCAGCAGCCAAGAGGGAGCCTACGAGCAGTACTTC
CDR3: CASSQEGAYEQYF

D: .
J: TRBJ2-7
V: TRBV6-2/TRBV6-3
size: .
DNA: TGTGCCAGCAGTTACGGGGGTTCAAGCGCCTACGAGCAGTACTTC
CDR3: CASSYGGSSAYEQYF

D: TRBD1
J: TRBJ1-2
V: TRBV20-1
size: .
DNA: TGCAGTGCGCCCACGACAGGGGACTATGGCTACACCTTC
CDR3: CSAPTTGDYGYTF

D: .
J: TRBJ2-2
V: TRBV27
size: few
DNA: TGTGCCAGCAGTTTATCGAGGACCAACACCGGGGAGCTGTTTTTT
CDR3: CASSLSRTNTGELFF

D: .
J: TRBJ1-2
V: TRBV5-1
size: .
DNA: TGCGCCAGCAGCGCGGAGGGGAGCTATGGCTACACCTTC
CDR3: CASSAEGSYGYTF

D: .
J: TRBJ2-3
V: TRBV7-9
size: few
DNA: TGTGCCAGCAGCTTAGGGGGGACTCGCTACGATACGCAGTATTTT
CDR3: CASSLGGTRYDTQYF

D: .
J: TRBJ2-7
V: TRBV7-8
size: .
DNA: TGTGCCAGCAGCCCCGCTGGGACCTCCTACGAGCAGTACTTC
CDR3: CASSPAGTSYEQYF

D: .
J: TRBJ1-4
V: TRBV27
size: .
DNA: TGTGCCAGCAGTCCCCTGAGGGCAACTAATGAAAAACTGTTTTTT
CDR3: CASSPLRATNEKLFF

D: .
J: TRBJ1-2
V: TRBV7-2
size: few
DNA: TGTGCCAGCAGCTCGTGGACGGGTATCAGCTACACCTTC
CDR3: CASSSWTGISYTF

D: .
J: TRBJ1-4
V: TRBV7-2
size: few
DNA: TGTGCCAGCAGCCGGGATAATCCGGGGTTAGCTAATGAAAAACTGTTTTTT
CDR3: CASSRDNPGLANEKLFF

D: TRBD1
J: TRBJ2-7
V: TRBV24-1
size: few
DNA: TGTGCCACCAGACACAGGGGCCCCTACGAGCAGTACTTC
CDR3: CATRHRGPYEQYF

D: .
J: TRBJ2-6
V: TRBV7-8
size: .
DNA: TGTGCCAGCGGCGGTTTTATGACCAACGTCCTGACTTTC
CDR3: CASGGFMTNVLTF

D: TRBD1
J: TRBJ2-7
V: TRBV9
size: few
DNA: TGTGCCAGCAGCGTAGCTGGACAGGGCTTTTCCTACGAGCAGTACTTC
CDR3: CASSVAGQGFSYEQYF

D: TRBD1
J: TRBJ1-1
V: TRBV6-6
size: .
DNA: TGTGCCAGCAGTCGTATACAGGGGGATGAAGCTTTCTTT
CDR3: CASSRIQGDEAFF

D: TRBD1
J: TRBJ1-5
V: TRBV25-1
size: .
DNA: TGTGCCAGCAGTGAAGGGAGACAGGGGATTAGTCAGCCCCAGCATTTT
CDR3: CASSEGRQGISQPQHF

D: .
J: TRBJ2-7
V: TRBV10-3
size: .
DNA: TGTGCCACCGCGGACAGAAGCTACGAGCAGTACTTC
CDR3: CATADRSYEQYF

D: .
J: TRBJ1-1
V: TRBV27
size: .
DNA: TGTGCCAGCGCCATAGGACAGCTTAACACTGAAGCTTTCTTT
CDR3: CASAIGQLNTEAFF

D: TRBD1
J: TRBJ1-3
V: TRBV5-4
size: few
DNA: TGTGCCAGCAGCTCCGTTCGGGGACAGGGACAATTCCAATCTGGAAACACCATATATTTT
CDR3: CASSSVRGQGQFQSGNTIYF

D: .
J: TRBJ1-3
V: TRBV24-1
size: .
DNA: TGTGCCACCAGTGCGGCAGGGAGCTCTGGAAACACCATATATTTT
CDR3: CATSAAGSSGNTIYF

D: .
J: TRBJ2-5
V: TRBV5-1
size: .
DNA: TGCGCCAGCAGCGAGACCGGGAACATAAGGATGACCCAGTACTTC
CDR3: CASSETGNIRMTQYF

D: .
J: TRBJ2-5
V: TRBV12-3/TRBV12-4
size: few
DNA: TGTGCCAGCAGTTTTAATGGCGGGGGCCCCAGGAGAGAGACCCAGTACTTC
CDR3: CASSFNGGGPRRETQYF

D: .
J: TRBJ1-1
V: TRBV6-5
size: few
DNA: TGTGCCTCCCGACGGGTGAACACTGAAGCTTTCTTT
CDR3: CASRRVNTEAFF

D: .
J: TRBJ1-2
V: TRBV6-1
size: few
DNA: TGTGCCAGCAGTGAACGGAGTCCCTATGGCTACACCTTC
CDR3: CASSERSPYGYTF

D: .
J: TRBJ2-7
V: TRBV12-3/TRBV12-4
size: many
DNA: TGCGCCAGCAGCTTGGGGAGCGGCTCCTACGAGCAGTACTTC
CDR3: CASSLGSGSYEQYF

D: .
J: TRBJ2-1
V: TRBV7-2
size: few
DNA: TGTGCCAGCAGCTCCCTTATAGGGCAGTTCGGCAATGAGCAGTTCTTC
CDR3: CASSSLIGQFGNEQFF

D: TRBD2
J: TRBJ2-1
V: TRBV7-2
size: .
DNA: TGTGCCAGCAGCCTCCAAAGCCGCACTAGCGGGGGCAATGAGCAGTTCTTC
CDR3: CASSLQSRTSGGNEQFF

D: .
J: TRBJ1-5
V: TRBV2
size: .
DNA: TGTGCCAGCAGTGATGGGGGGCTAGGCAATCAGCCCCAGCATTTT
CDR3: CASSDGGLGNQPQHF

D: .
J: TRBJ2-7
V: TRBV6-2/TRBV6-3
size: few
DNA: TGTGCCAGCAGTTACACTCCGTCCTACGAGCAGTACTTC
CDR3: CASSYTPSYEQYF

D: .
J: TRBJ1-1
V: TRBV6-5
size: few
DNA: TGTGCCAGCAGTTATTTCGGGGGCAAGAACACTGAAGCTTTCTTT
CDR3: CASSYFGGKNTEAFF

D: TRBD2
J: TRBJ2-7
V: TRBV6-5
size: few
DNA: TGTGCCAGCGTTTACTCTGAGCGGGAACACTACGAGCAGTACTTC
CDR3: CASVYSEREHYEQYF

D: .
J: TRBJ1-1
V: TRBV30
size: .
DNA: TGTGCCTGGAGTCTGGACAGCTGGTGGGCTTTCTTT
CDR3: CAWSLDSWWAFF

D: .
J: TRBJ2-5
V: TRBV25-1
size: .
DNA: TGTGCCAGCACGGCGGGAATTGAGACCCAGTACTTC
CDR3: CASTAGIETQYF

D: TRBD1
J: TRBJ1-6
V: TRBV6-1
size: many
DNA: TGTGCCAGCAGTCGGGACAGGGTTTATAATTCACCCCTCCACTTT
CDR3: CASSRDRVYNSPLHF

D: .
J: TRBJ2-1
V: TRBV9
size: .
DNA: TGTGCCAGCAGCGCATCTTTGTACAATGAGCAGTTCTTC
CDR3: CASSASLYNEQFF

D: .
J: TRBJ2-5
V: TRBV29-1
size: few
DNA: TGCAGCGTTGAAGGTGACAGAAAGTACCAAGAGACCCAGTACTTC
CDR3: CSVEGDRKYQETQYF

D: .
J: TRBJ2-1
V: TRBV27
size: .
DNA: TGTGCCAGCAGTTTTAGCAGGGAGGATGAGCAGTTCTTC
CDR3: CASSFSREDEQFF